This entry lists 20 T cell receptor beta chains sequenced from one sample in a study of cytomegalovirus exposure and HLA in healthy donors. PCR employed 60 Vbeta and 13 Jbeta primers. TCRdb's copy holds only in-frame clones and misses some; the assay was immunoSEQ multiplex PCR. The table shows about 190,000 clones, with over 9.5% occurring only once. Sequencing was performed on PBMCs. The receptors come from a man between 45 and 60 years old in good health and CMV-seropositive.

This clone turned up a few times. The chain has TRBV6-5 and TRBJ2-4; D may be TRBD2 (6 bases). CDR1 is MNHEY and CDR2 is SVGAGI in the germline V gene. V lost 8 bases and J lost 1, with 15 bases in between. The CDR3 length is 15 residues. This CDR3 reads CASQGLEGAKNIQYF. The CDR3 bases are TGTGCCAGCCAGGGTCTGGAGGGGGCCAAAAACATTCAGTACTTC.

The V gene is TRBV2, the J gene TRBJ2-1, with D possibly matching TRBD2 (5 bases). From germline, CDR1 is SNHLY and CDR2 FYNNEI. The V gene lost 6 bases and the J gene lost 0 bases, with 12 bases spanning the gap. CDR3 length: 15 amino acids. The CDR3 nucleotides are TGTGCCAGCAGCTTGGGCGGGTCCTCCTACAATGAGCAGTTCTTC. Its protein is CASSLGGSSYNEQFF.

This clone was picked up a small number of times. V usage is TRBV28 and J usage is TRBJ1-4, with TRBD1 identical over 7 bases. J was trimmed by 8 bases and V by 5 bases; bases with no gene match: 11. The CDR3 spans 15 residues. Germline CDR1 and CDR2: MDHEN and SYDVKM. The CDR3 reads CASSTRTGVVEKLFF. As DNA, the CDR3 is TGTGCCAGCAGTACCCGAACAGGGGTGGTCGAAAAACTGTTTTTT.

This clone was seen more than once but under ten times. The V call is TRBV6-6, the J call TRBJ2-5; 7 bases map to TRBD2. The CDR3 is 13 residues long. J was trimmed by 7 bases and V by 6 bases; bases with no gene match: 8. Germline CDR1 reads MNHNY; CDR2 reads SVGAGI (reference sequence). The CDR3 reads CASRENGGGTQYF. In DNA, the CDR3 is TGTGCCAGCAGGGAAAACGGCGGGGGGACCCAGTACTTC.

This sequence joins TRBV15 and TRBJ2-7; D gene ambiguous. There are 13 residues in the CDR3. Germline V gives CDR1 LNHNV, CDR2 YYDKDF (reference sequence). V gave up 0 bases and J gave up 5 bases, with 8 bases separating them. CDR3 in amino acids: CATSRDIENEQYF. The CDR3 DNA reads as TGTGCCACCAGCAGAGATATAGAGAACGAGCAGTACTTC. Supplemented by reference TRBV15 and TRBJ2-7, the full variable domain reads DAMVIQNPRYQVTQFGKPVTLSCSQTLNHNVMYWYQQKSSQAPKLLFHYYDKDFNNEADTPDNFQSRRPNTSFCFLDIRSPGLGDTAMYLCATSRDIENEQYFGPGTRLTVT.

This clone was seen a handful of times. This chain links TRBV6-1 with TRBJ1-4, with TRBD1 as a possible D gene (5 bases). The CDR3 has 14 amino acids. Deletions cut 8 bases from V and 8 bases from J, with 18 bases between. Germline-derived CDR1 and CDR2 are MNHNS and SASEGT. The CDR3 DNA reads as TGTGCCAGCCAAGGGGCAGGATCAGGGGAAAAACTGTTTTTT. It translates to CASQGAGSGEKLFF.

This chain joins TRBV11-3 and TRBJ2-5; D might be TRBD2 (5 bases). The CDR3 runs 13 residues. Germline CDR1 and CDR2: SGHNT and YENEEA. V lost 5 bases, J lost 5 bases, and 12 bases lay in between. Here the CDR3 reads CASSLDGGETQYF. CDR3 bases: TGTGCCAGCAGCCTGGACGGCGGGGAGACCCAGTACTTC.

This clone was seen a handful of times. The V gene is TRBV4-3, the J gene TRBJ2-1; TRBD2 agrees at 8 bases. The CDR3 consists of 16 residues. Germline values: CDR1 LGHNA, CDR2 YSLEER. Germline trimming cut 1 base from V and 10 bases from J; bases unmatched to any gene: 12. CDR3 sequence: CASSQGTGTRGWEQFF. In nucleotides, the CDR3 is TGCGCCAGCAGCCAAGGGACCGGGACTAGAGGGTGGGAGCAGTTCTTC.

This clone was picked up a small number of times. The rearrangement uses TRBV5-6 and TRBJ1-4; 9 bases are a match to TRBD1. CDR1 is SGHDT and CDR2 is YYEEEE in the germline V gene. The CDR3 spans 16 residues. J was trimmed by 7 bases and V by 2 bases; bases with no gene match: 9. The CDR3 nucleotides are TGTGCCAGCAGCTTCCAACAGGGGGCTTGGGGTGAAAAACTGTTTTTT. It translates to CASSFQQGAWGEKLFF. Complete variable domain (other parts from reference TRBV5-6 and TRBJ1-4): DAGVTQSPTHLIKTRGQQVTLRCSPKSGHDTVSWYQQALGQGPQFIFQYYEEEERQRGNFPDRFSGHQFPNYSSELNVNALLLGDSALYLCASSFQQGAWGEKLFFGSGTQLSVL.

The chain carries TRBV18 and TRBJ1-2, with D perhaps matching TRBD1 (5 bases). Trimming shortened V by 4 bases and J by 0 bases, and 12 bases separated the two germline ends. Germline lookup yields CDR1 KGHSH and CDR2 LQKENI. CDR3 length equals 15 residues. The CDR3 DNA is TGTGCCAGCTCACTCCAAACAGGCTCTAACTATGGCTACACCTTC. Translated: CASSLQTGSNYGYTF.

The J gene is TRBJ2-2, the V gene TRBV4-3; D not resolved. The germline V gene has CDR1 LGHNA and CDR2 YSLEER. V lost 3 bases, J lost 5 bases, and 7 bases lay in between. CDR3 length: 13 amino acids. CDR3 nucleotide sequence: TGCGCCAGCAGCCAGAAGGAGACCGGGGAGCTGTTTTTT. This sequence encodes CASSQKETGELFF.

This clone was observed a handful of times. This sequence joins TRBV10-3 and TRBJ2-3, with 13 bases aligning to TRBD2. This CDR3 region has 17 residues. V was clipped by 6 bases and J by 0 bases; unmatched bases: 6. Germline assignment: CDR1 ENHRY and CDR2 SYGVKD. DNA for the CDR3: TGTGCCATCAGCGCGTCACTAGCGGGGGGGAGCACAGATACGCAGTATTTT. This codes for CAISASLAGGSTDTQYF.

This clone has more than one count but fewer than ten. The CDR3 here is CASSYWGGEQYF. CDR3 in DNA: TGTGCCAGCAGTTACTGGGGAGGGGAGCAGTACTTC. The V gene is TRBV6-5, the J gene TRBJ2-7; TRBD2 matches at 7 bases. This CDR3 comprises 12 residues. From germline, CDR1 is MNHEY and CDR2 SVGAGI. The junction had 1 base not matched to a gene; V was cut back by 1 base and J by 7 bases.

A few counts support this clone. This CDR3 is CASSLFRDISSYEQYF. In nucleotides, the CDR3 is TGTGCCAGCAGCTTATTCCGGGACATCAGCTCCTACGAGCAGTACTTC. The rearrangement uses TRBV11-1 and TRBJ2-7; the D gene is possibly TRBD1 (6 bases). There are 16 residues in the CDR3. Germline lookup yields CDR1 SGHAT and CDR2 FQDESV (reference sequence). V was clipped by 2 bases and J by 0 bases, with 14 bases between them. Full variable domain (remainder filled in from reference TRBV11-1 and TRBJ2-7): EAEVAQSPRYKITEKSQAVAFWCDPISGHATLYWYRQILGQGPELLVQFQDESVVDDSQLPKDRFSAERLKGVDSTLKIQPAELGDSAMYLCASSLFRDISSYEQYFGPGTRLTVT.

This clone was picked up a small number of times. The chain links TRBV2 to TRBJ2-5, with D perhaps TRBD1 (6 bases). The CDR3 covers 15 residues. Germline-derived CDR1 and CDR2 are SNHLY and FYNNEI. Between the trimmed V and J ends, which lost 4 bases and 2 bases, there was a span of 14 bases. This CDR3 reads CASSVREGQQETQYF. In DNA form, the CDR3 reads TGTGCCAGCAGTGTTCGTGAAGGACAGCAAGAGACCCAGTACTTC.

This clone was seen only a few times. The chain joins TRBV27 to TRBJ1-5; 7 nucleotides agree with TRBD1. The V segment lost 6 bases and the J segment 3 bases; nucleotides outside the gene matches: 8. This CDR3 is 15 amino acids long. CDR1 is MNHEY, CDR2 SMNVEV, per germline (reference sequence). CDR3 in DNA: TGTGCCAGCAGCCCGTTCGGACAGGACAATCAGCCCCAGCATTTT. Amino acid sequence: CASSPFGQDNQPQHF.

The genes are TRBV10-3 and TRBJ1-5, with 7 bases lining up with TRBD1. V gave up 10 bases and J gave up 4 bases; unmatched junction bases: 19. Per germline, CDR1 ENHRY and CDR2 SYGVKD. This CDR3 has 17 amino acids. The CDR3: CATTPTGATYGNQPQHF. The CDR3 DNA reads TGTGCCACTACACCAACAGGGGCCACGTACGGTAATCAGCCCCAGCATTTT.

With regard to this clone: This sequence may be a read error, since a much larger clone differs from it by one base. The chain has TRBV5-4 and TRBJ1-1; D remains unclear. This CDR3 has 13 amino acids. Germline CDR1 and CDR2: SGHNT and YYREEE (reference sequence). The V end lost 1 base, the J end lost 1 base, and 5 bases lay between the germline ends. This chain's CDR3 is CASSLRGNTEAFF. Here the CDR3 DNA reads TGTGCCAGCAGCTTGCGGGGGAACACTGAAGCTTTCTTT.

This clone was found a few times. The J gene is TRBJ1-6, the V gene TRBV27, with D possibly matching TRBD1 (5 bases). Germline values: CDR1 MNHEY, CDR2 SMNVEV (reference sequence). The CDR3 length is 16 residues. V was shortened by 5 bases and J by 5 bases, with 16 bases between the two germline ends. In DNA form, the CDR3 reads TGTGCCAGCAGTCCCATAGACAGAGGAGATAATTCACCCCTCCACTTT. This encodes CASSPIDRGDNSPLHF.

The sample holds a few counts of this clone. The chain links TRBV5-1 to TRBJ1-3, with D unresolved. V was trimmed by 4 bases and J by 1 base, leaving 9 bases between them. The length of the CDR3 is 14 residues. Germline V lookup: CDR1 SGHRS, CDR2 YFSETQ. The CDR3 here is CASSPQESGNTIYF. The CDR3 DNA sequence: TGCGCCAGCAGCCCCCAGGAATCTGGAAACACCATATATTTT.